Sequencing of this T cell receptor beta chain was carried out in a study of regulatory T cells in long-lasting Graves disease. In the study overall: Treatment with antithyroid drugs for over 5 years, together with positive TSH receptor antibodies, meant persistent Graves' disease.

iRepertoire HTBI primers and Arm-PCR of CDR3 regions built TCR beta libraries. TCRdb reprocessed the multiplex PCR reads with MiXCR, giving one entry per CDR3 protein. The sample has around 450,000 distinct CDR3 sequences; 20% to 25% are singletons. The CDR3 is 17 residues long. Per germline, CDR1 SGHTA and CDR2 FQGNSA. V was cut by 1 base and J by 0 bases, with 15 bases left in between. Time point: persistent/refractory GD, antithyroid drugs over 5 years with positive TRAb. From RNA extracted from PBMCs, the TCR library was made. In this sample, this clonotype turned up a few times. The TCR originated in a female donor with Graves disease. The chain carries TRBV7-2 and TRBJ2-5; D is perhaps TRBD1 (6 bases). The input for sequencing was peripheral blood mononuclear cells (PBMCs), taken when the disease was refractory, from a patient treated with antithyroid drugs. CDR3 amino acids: CASSLGQANTHQETQYF. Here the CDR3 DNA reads TGTGCCAGCAGCTTAGGACAGGCGAACACCCACCAAGAGACCCAGTACTTC.